Shown below are 13 T cell receptor beta chains from a single sample sequenced in a study of brain T cells in children with intractable seizures (dated by TCRdb to the early 2020s). Library preparation employed the immunoSEQ multiplex PCR assay. TCRdb took this table from immuneACCESS and kept in-frame rearrangements with V and J called. Such tables lack part of the clones; where checked against another copy, unresolved V genes explain under half of the gap, and the rest is unexplained. The sample yields about 80,000 clones; approximately 89% were counted once. The ten most abundant clones make up approximately 25% of the sample. The time point label for this specimen denotes: resected brain tissue, or blood drawn just prior to surgery. This material consisted of peripheral blood, taken at surgery. The receptors derive from a girl under 10 years old with Rasmussen encephalitis and intractable seizures.

The chain's CDR3 is CSARQGSYEQYF. The CDR3 DNA reads TGCAGCGCCCGACAGGGTTCCTACGAGCAGTACTTC. This chain uses TRBV29-1 with TRBJ2-7; the match to TRBD1 covers 7 bases. The CDR3 is made up of 12 amino acids. CDR1 SQVTM and CDR2 ANQGSEA come from the germline V gene. After removal of 7 bases from V and 1 base from J, the junction contained 4 bases not matched to a gene.

V and J are TRBV3-1 (or the pseudogene TRBV3-2) and TRBJ1-5, with D unresolved. V was cut by 2 bases and J by 0 bases, with 8 bases left in between. CDR3 length: 15 residues. CDR1 and CDR2 (germline): LGHDT, YNNKEL (reference sequence). The DNA of the CDR3 is TGTGCCAGCAGCCAAAGTTGGAATAGCAATCAGCCCCAGCATTTT. Amino acids: CASSQSWNSNQPQHF.

The chain joins TRBV11-2 to TRBJ1-1, with 7 bases that match TRBD1. The germline V gene encodes CDR1 SGHAT and CDR2 FQNNGV. CDR3 length: 15 residues. J was trimmed by 3 bases and V by 5 bases; bases with no gene match: 9. This chain's CDR3 is CASSLRQGWDTEAFF. In DNA, the CDR3 is TGTGCCAGCAGCCTACGACAGGGCTGGGACACTGAAGCTTTCTTT. Based on the CDR3 plus reference TRBV11-2 and TRBJ1-1, the full variable domain is EAGVAQSPRYKIIEKRQSVAFWCNPISGHATLYWYQQILGQGPKLLIQFQNNGVVDDSQLPKDRFSAERLKGVDSTLKIQPAKLEDSAVYLCASSLRQGWDTEAFFGQGTRLTVV.

About this clone: Other DNA sequences from this sample encode an identical CDR3 as well. The chain is built from TRBV30 and TRBJ2-5, with unresolved D. V was trimmed by 0 bases and J by 5 bases, leaving 4 bases between them. Germline CDR1 reads GTSNPN; CDR2 reads SVGIG (reference sequence). The CDR3 extends over 11 amino acids. In nucleotides, the CDR3 is TGTGCCTGGAGTGTTCTGGAGACCCAGTACTTC. As protein: CAWSVLETQYF.

This sequence joins TRBV6-2 or TRBV6-3 and TRBJ1-4; D possibly corresponds to TRBD1 (5 bases). Germline V lookup: CDR1 MNHEY, CDR2 SVGEGT. The CDR3 length is 17 residues. V lost 0 bases and J lost 5, with 16 bases in between. The chain's CDR3 is CASSYSTQDGSNEKLFF. The CDR3 region has the DNA TGTGCCAGCAGTTACTCTACACAGGACGGCTCAAATGAAAAACTGTTTTTT.

The V call is TRBV6-6, the J call TRBJ1-4; the match to TRBD1 covers 7 bases. Germline lookup yields CDR1 MNHNY and CDR2 SVGAGI (reference sequence). This CDR3 contains 13 residues. V shed 6 bases and J 5 bases; nucleotides not matched to a gene: 3. Here the CDR3 DNA reads TGTGCCAGCAGCTCGGACAGGAATGAAAAACTGTTTTTT. It is translated as CASSSDRNEKLFF.

V gene TRBV19 combines with J gene TRBJ2-7; either TRBD1 or TRBD2 may fit D (5 bases each). Germline CDR1 reads LNHDA; CDR2 reads SQIVND (reference sequence). The length of the CDR3 is 14 residues. The germline V and J ends were trimmed by 1 base and 3 bases, with 10 bases remaining between them. The CDR3 sequence is CASSIGGPDYEQYF. The CDR3 DNA sequence: TGTGCCAGTAGTATAGGGGGACCTGACTACGAGCAGTACTTC.

The genes are TRBV19 and TRBJ1-2, with 7 bases identical to TRBD1. Germline V CDR1 and CDR2: LNHDA, SQIVND (reference sequence). Unmatched junction bases numbered 8, after V lost 5 bases and J lost 5 bases. CDR3 length: 14 amino acids. CDR3 loop: CASSVTGVSYGYTF. The CDR3 bases are TGTGCCAGTAGTGTAACAGGGGTTTCTTATGGCTACACCTTC.

This rearrangement joins TRBV5-6 to TRBJ2-3; the D gene is possibly TRBD2 (5 bases). The CDR3 has 15 residues. Trimming stripped 4 bases from V and 3 bases from J, with 15 bases between. The germline CDR1 and CDR2 sequences are SGHDT and YYEEEE. The CDR3: CASSPPSGETDTQYF. DNA for the CDR3: TGTGCCAGCAGCCCCCCCAGCGGAGAGACAGATACGCAGTATTTT.

CDR3 coding DNA: TGCGCCAGCAGCTTGTTGCGGGAAGGGAATGAGCAGTTCTTC. Its translation is CASSLLREGNEQFF. The rearrangement links TRBV5-1 to TRBJ2-1, with D perhaps TRBD2 (6 bases). Looked up from germline, CDR1 is SGHRS and CDR2 is YFSETQ. The CDR3 runs 14 residues. Trimming pared 1 base from V and 7 bases from J, leaving 12 bases between.

This clone has a single count. The chain carries TRBV19 and TRBJ1-5; D is perhaps TRBD1 (5 bases). Germline V lookup: CDR1 LNHDA, CDR2 SQIVND (reference sequence). The germline V and J ends were trimmed by 2 bases and 7 bases, with 12 bases remaining between them. This CDR3 region has 14 residues. Here the CDR3 DNA reads TGTGCCAGTAGTATACCAGGGCCGGGGCAGCCCCAGCATTTT. It yields the protein CASSIPGPGQPQHF. The whole variable domain, filled in from reference TRBV19 and TRBJ1-5, reads DGGITQSPKYLFRKEGQNVTLSCEQNLNHDAMYWYRQDPGQGLRLIYYSQIVNDFQKGDIAEGYSVSREKKESFPLTVTSAQKNPTAFYLCASSIPGPGQPQHFGDGTRLSIL.

The chain has TRBV12-5 and TRBJ2-7, with D unresolved. CDR1 LGHNT and CDR2 FRNRAP come from the germline V gene. Trimming took 0 bases from V and 4 from J, leaving 25 bases between them. CDR3 length equals 19 residues. The CDR3 nucleotides read TGTGCTAGTGGTTTGGTACGCCCTAAAGACTCCCCTTTGAAGTACGAGCAGTACTTC. As protein: CASGLVRPKDSPLKYEQYF.

The CDR3 DNA is TGTGCCATCAGTGAGCCGACAGGGGTCGAGCAGTACTTC. Translating it yields CAISEPTGVEQYF. The chain has TRBV10-3 and TRBJ2-7; 8 bases agree with TRBD1. The CDR3 runs 13 residues. Unmatched junction bases numbered 3, after V lost 2 bases and J lost 6 bases. The germline V gene encodes CDR1 ENHRY and CDR2 SYGVKD.